This is a list of T cell receptor beta chains from one sample in a study of blood T cell repertoires in COVID-19. Profiled with immunoSEQ multiplex PCR; TCRdb holds only in-frame clones, not every one. The sample has about 50,000 clones, about nine tenths seen once. Material: peripheral blood. Receptors originate from a woman older than 75 with COVID-19, enrolled during active disease. CDR3s include the opening cysteine and the closing phenylalanine or tryptophan. D genes are given only for firm matches. Clone size, where shown, is once, few, many, or a class for clones that have expanded.

TRBJ2-3,TRBV19,.,.,TGTGCCAGTAGTAAGGGACTCAGCACAGATACGCAGTATTTT,CASSKGLSTDTQYF
TRBJ1-4,TRBV2,.,.,TGTGCCAGCAGATTGGGGGGGACTTTCACTGCAACTAATGAAAAACTGTTTTTT,CASRLGGTFTATNEKLFF
TRBJ1-5,TRBV7-8,.,TRBD1,TGTGCCAGCAGCGCGGGACAGGCGGTAGATCATGGTCAGCCCCAGCATTTT,CASSAGQAVDHGQPQHF
TRBJ1-1,TRBV5-1,.,.,TGCGCCAGCAGCTTGGGTACAGGGAACACTGAAGCTTTCTTT,CASSLGTGNTEAFF
TRBJ2-5,TRBV3-1/TRBV3-2,once,.,TGTGCCAGCAGCCAAGAGGTGTCAGTCCATCCACAAGAGACCCAGTACTTC,CASSQEVSVHPQETQYF
TRBJ1-1,TRBV28,.,.,TGTGCCAGCAGAGCCTCTATGAACACTGAAGCTTTCTTT,CASRASMNTEAFF
TRBJ1-6,TRBV7-9,.,.,TGTGCCAGCAGTCGACAGGTCGATAATTCACCCCTCCACTTT,CASSRQVDNSPLHF
TRBJ1-2,TRBV5-1,.,TRBD1,TGCGCCAGCAGCCGTACCGAGGGGGCGCCGAACTATGGCTACACCTTC,CASSRTEGAPNYGYTF
TRBJ1-2,TRBV5-1,.,.,TGCGCCAGCAGCGCCACAGGGAACTATGGCTACACCTTC,CASSATGNYGYTF
TRBJ2-2,TRBV27,few,.,TGTGCCAGTTCAAGGGACATAACGAACACCGGGGAGCTGTTTTTT,CASSRDITNTGELFF
TRBJ2-2,TRBV7-2,.,TRBD2,TGTGCCAGCAGCCAATACCAGACTAGCGGGTTGTTGTTTTTT,CASSQYQTSGLLFF
TRBJ1-5,TRBV12-3/TRBV12-4,.,.,TGTGCCAGCACCATGACAATTGGTCAGCCCCAGCATTTT,CASTMTIGQPQHF
TRBJ2-3,TRBV9,.,.,TGTGCCAGCAGCGTAGCTTCAGATACGCAGTATTTT,CASSVASDTQYF
TRBJ2-7,TRBV23-1,.,TRBD2,TGCGCCCGCGCCACCCCTCTGACTAGCGCTTACGAGCAGTACTTC,CARATPLTSAYEQYF
TRBJ1-2,TRBV19,.,.,TGTGCCAGTAGTATTACGGGAGATGGCTACACCTTC,CASSITGDGYTF
TRBJ1-6,TRBV18,.,.,TGTGCCAGCTCAGACCAGGGCAGGGTGAGCAATTCACCCCTCCACTTT,CASSDQGRVSNSPLHF
TRBJ2-1,TRBV18,.,TRBD2,TGTGCCAGCTCACTTCCCGGGACTAGCGGCTACAATGAGCAGTTCTTC,CASSLPGTSGYNEQFF
TRBJ1-2,TRBV6-1,.,.,TGTGCCAGCAGTGACAGGGCTAACTATGGCTACACCTTC,CASSDRANYGYTF
TRBJ1-3,TRBV9,once,.,TGTGCCAGCAGCTCTAGCCCCGGGATGCTCAACTCTGGAAACACCATATATTTT,CASSSSPGMLNSGNTIYF
TRBJ2-7,TRBV5-8,.,TRBD2,TGTGCCAGCACCTTGGTTTTTTGGGCTAGCGGACTGACTGACGAGCAGTACTTC,CASTLVFWASGLTDEQYF
TRBJ2-2,TRBV7-8,.,TRBD1,TGTGCCAGCAGCCCTGGACAGGGAACCGGGGAGCTGTTTTTT,CASSPGQGTGELFF
TRBJ1-1,TRBV30,.,TRBD1,TGTGCCCGGGACAGGGAGAACACTGAAGCTTTCTTT,CARDRENTEAFF
TRBJ2-7,TRBV6-5,.,.,TGTGCCAGCAGGCGGAACCCCTCCTCCTACGAGCAGTACTTC,CASRRNPSSYEQYF
TRBJ2-7,TRBV4-2,.,.,TGTGCCAGCGGAATAACTTCCGGGGTCTCCTACGAGCAGTACTTC,CASGITSGVSYEQYF
TRBJ1-1,TRBV5-4,.,TRBD1,TGTGCCAGCAGCTCGACAGGGGGTGGCACTGAAGCTTTCTTT,CASSSTGGGTEAFF
TRBJ2-2,TRBV4-1,.,.,TGCGCCAGCAGCCAAGATCAGACTGGCTCCACCGGGGAGCTGTTTTTT,CASSQDQTGSTGELFF
TRBJ2-2,TRBV6-4,once,TRBD2,TGTGCCAGCAGTGACCGTTCACTAGCGGGAGTCGCTGGGGAGCTGTTTTTT,CASSDRSLAGVAGELFF
TRBJ2-1,TRBV7-3,.,.,TGTGCCAGCAGCCACTCGGCGACTTCCTACAATGAGCAGTTCTTC,CASSHSATSYNEQFF
TRBJ1-2,TRBV5-1,.,.,TGCGCCAGCAGCTTACGCGGGTATAACTATGGCTACACCTTC,CASSLRGYNYGYTF
TRBJ2-7,TRBV2,.,.,TGTGCCAGCAGTCCTCAACTGAGCTACGAGCAGTACTTC,CASSPQLSYEQYF
TRBJ2-7,TRBV28,.,TRBD2,TGTGCCAGCTGGGGGACTAGCTTCCACGAGCAGTACTTC,CASWGTSFHEQYF
TRBJ2-7,TRBV21-1,once,.,TGTGCCAGCAGCAAAAGCGGGGGAGTGGACGAGCAGTACTTC,CASSKSGGVDEQYF
TRBJ1-3,TRBV5-1,once,.,TGCGCCAGCAGCTTAACAGAGATTTACTCTGGAAACACCATATATTTT,CASSLTEIYSGNTIYF
TRBJ2-7,TRBV28,.,TRBD1,TGTGCCAGCAGTCTTGGGACAGCCTACGAGCAGTACTTC,CASSLGTAYEQYF
TRBJ2-1,TRBV4-1,.,TRBD2,TGCGCCAGCAGCCGGGGAGGACTAGCGGGGGTCTACAATGAGCAGTTCTTC,CASSRGGLAGVYNEQFF
TRBJ2-1,TRBV6-5,once,TRBD2,TGTGCCAGCAGGTGGACTAGCGGGAGAAGTAATGAGCAGTTCTTC,CASRWTSGRSNEQFF
TRBJ2-7,TRBV5-4,.,.,TGTGCCAGCAGCCCCAAGGGACTTCCCAGCTCCTACGAGCAGTACTTC,CASSPKGLPSSYEQYF
TRBJ1-5,TRBV28,once,TRBD1,TGTGCCAGCAGTGGAGGACAGGGGGCACGTCAGCCCCAGCATTTT,CASSGGQGARQPQHF
TRBJ2-2,TRBV18,.,TRBD2,TGTGCCAGCTCCGAGGGAGGGTACACCGGGGAGCTGTTTTTT,CASSEGGYTGELFF
TRBJ2-7,TRBV18,.,TRBD1,TGTGCCAGCTCATCGGGGGGACAGGGTTCCTACGAGCAGTACTTC,CASSSGGQGSYEQYF
TRBJ1-4,TRBV27,once,.,TGTGCCAGCACTTCTACTCTCGGGACAACTAATGAAAAACTGTTTTTT,CASTSTLGTTNEKLFF
TRBJ2-5,TRBV19,.,.,TGTGCCAGTAGCTCCCCCCCAAGGGGTCATCTCCAAGAGACCCAGTACTTC,CASSSPPRGHLQETQYF
TRBJ1-1,TRBV6-5,.,.,TGTGCCAGCAGTTACGGGGCAGGGACTGAAGCTTTCTTT,CASSYGAGTEAFF
TRBJ2-2,TRBV27,.,.,TGTGCCAGCAGTTTCTTGAACACCGGGGAGCTGTTTTTT,CASSFLNTGELFF
TRBJ1-1,TRBV19,once,TRBD1,TGTGCCAGTAGTAAAGGCAACAGGGGGAGGACTGAAGCTTTCTTT,CASSKGNRGRTEAFF
TRBJ1-1,TRBV5-8,.,TRBD1,TGTGCCAGCAGCCAGAAGGACAGGCGGGGCACTGAAGCTTTCTTT,CASSQKDRRGTEAFF
TRBJ2-5,TRBV3-1/TRBV3-2,once,TRBD2,TGTGCCAGCAGCCAAGATGTTCTAGCGGGAGGAGAGACCCAGTACTTC,CASSQDVLAGGETQYF
TRBJ1-1,TRBV19,.,.,TGTGCCAGTAGTATGGGGCGGTTGAACACTGAAGCTTTCTTT,CASSMGRLNTEAFF
TRBJ2-7,TRBV3-1/TRBV3-2,.,.,TGTGCCAGCAGCCGAGACCGGGGTATTTACGAGCAGTACTTC,CASSRDRGIYEQYF
TRBJ2-2,TRBV5-1,.,TRBD1,TGCGCCAGCAGCCCGCCACGACAGGGCAGGGCCGGGGAGCTGTTTTTT,CASSPPRQGRAGELFF
TRBJ1-5,TRBV4-1,once,.,TGCGCCAGCAGCCAAGATGGGGGACATTTTAGCAATCAGCCCCAGCATTTT,CASSQDGGHFSNQPQHF
TRBJ1-4,TRBV2,.,TRBD1,TGTGCCAGCAGTCAAACGGGACAGGGCAGAGCTAATGAAAAACTGTTTTTT,CASSQTGQGRANEKLFF
TRBJ1-5,TRBV7-9,.,TRBD1,TGTGCCAGCAGCCCGGGACAGGGATTGCATCAGCCCCAGCATTTT,CASSPGQGLHQPQHF
TRBJ1-1,TRBV5-1,.,.,TGCGCCAGCAGCTTGTTTGCTAACCCGGAGTATGCTGAAGCTTTCTTT,CASSLFANPEYAEAFF
TRBJ1-1,TRBV19,few,TRBD1,TGTGCCAGTAGCTTTATTGGACAGGGGGCGAACACTGAAGCTTTCTTT,CASSFIGQGANTEAFF